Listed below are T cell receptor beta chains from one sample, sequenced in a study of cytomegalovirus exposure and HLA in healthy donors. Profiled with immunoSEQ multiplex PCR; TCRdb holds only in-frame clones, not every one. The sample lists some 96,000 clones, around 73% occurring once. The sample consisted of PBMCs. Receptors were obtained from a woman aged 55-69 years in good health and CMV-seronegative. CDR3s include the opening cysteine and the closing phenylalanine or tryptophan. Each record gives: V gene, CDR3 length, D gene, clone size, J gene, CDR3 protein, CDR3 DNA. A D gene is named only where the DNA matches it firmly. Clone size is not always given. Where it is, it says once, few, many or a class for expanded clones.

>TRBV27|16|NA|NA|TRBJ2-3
CASSAGLAGMTDTQYF
TGTGCCAGCAGTGCGGGACTGGCCGGGATGACAGATACGCAGTATTTT
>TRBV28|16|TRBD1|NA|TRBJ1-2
CASSPYTRQGSHGYTF
TGTGCCAGCAGCCCCTACACCCGACAGGGATCGCATGGCTACACCTTC
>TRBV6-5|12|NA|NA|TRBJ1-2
CASAGGLGGYTF
TGTGCCAGCGCTGGAGGCTTGGGTGGCTACACCTTC
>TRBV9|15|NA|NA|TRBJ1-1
CASSPRPGGDTEAFF
TGTGCCAGCAGCCCCAGACCCGGGGGGGACACTGAAGCTTTCTTT
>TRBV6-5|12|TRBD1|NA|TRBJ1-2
CASSSGGHGYTF
TGTGCCAGCAGTTCAGGGGGCCATGGCTACACCTTC
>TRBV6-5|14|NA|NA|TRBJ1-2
CASSYSRRGYGYTF
TGTGCCAGCAGTTACTCGAGGAGGGGTTATGGCTACACCTTC
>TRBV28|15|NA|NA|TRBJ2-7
CASSVAGPMLYEQYF
TGTGCCAGCAGTGTCGCAGGGCCAATGCTTTACGAGCAGTACTTC
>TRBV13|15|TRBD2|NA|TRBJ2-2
CASSSSGRSTGELFF
TGTGCCAGCAGCTCTAGCGGGAGAAGCACCGGGGAGCTGTTTTTT
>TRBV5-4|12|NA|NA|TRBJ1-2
CALGVRNYGYTF
TGTGCTCTAGGGGTACGGAACTATGGCTACACCTTC
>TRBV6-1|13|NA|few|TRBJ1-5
CASSEGLNQPQHF
TGTGCCAGCAGTGAGGGGCTTAATCAGCCCCAGCATTTT
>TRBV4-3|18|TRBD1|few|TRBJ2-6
CASSQEFQGAVGANVLTF
TGCGCCAGCAGCCAAGAGTTCCAGGGGGCTGTTGGGGCCAACGTCCTGACTTTC
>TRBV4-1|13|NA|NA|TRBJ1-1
CASSQDRMAEAFF
TGCGCCAGCAGCCAAGATAGAATGGCTGAAGCTTTCTTT
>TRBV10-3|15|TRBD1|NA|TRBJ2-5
CAIRRTGGEGETQYF
TGTGCCATCAGGCGGACAGGGGGAGAAGGAGAGACCCAGTACTTC
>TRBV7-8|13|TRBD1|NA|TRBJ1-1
CASSVRDSTEAFF
TGTGCCAGCAGCGTCCGGGACAGCACTGAAGCTTTCTTT
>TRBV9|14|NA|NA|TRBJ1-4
CASTRTGDNEKLFF
TGTGCCAGCACTCGGACGGGAGATAATGAAAAACTGTTTTTT
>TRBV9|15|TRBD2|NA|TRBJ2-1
CASSISGGARDEQFF
TGTGCCAGCAGCATTAGCGGGGGGGCCAGGGATGAGCAGTTCTTC
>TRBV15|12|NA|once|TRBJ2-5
CATSRESERLNF
TGTGCCACCAGCAGAGAATCGGAGCGGCTAAACTTC
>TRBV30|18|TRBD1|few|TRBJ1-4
CAWNYGTGIIREDEKLFF
TGTGCCTGGAATTACGGGACAGGGATCATTAGGGAGGATGAAAAACTGTTTTTT
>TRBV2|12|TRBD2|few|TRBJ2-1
CASTTSGNEQFF
TGTGCCAGCACCACTAGCGGCAATGAGCAGTTCTTC
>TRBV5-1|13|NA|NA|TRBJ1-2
CASSFTRGSGYTF
TGCGCCAGCAGCTTTACGAGGGGGAGTGGCTACACCTTC
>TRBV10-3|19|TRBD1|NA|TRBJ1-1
CAISDSPRDRGPQITEAFF
TGTGCCATCAGTGATTCCCCCCGGGACAGGGGGCCCCAGATCACTGAAGCTTTCTTT
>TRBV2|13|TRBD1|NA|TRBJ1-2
CASSEQGARSYTF
TGTGCCAGCAGTGAACAGGGGGCCCGAAGCTACACCTTC
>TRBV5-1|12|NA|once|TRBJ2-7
CASSLNGYEQYF
TGCGCCAGCAGCTTGAACGGTTACGAGCAGTACTTC
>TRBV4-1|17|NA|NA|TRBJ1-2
CASSQALRTGANYGYTF
TGCGCCAGCAGCCAAGCTCTTAGGACTGGGGCTAACTATGGCTACACCTTC
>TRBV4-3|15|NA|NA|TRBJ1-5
CASSQESGASQPQHF
TGCGCCAGCAGCCAAGAGTCAGGGGCCAGCCAGCCCCAGCATTTT
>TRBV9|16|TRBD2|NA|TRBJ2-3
CASSGSTSGYTDTQYF
TGTGCCAGCAGCGGCTCGACTAGCGGGTACACAGATACGCAGTATTTT
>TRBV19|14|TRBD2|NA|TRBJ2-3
CASSVETSGGASNF
TGTGCCAGTAGTGTTGAGACTAGCGGGGGGGCCTCGAATTTT
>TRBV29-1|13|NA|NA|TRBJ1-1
CSLRDKLNTEAFF
TGCAGCTTAAGGGACAAACTTAACACTGAAGCTTTCTTT
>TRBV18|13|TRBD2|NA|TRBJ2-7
CASSSSGTSEQYF
TGTGCCAGCTCATCTTCCGGGACTAGCGAGCAGTACTTC
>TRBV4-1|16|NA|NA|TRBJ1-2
CASSQDQRSANYGYTF
TGCGCCAGCAGCCAAGATCAGAGGAGCGCTAACTATGGCTACACCTTC
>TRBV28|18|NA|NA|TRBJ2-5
CASSTGGRLAAVQETQYF
TGTGCCAGCAGTACCGGAGGTCGGTTAGCGGCCGTACAAGAGACCCAGTACTTC
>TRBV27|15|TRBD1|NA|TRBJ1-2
CASSPRQGRNYGYTF
TGTGCCAGCAGTCCTAGACAGGGGAGAAACTATGGCTACACCTTC
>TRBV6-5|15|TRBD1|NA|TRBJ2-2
CASSYFGQGPGELFF
TGTGCCAGCAGTTACTTTGGACAGGGGCCCGGGGAGCTGTTTTTT
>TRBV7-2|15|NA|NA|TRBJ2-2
CASSLGQLNTGELFF
TGTGCCAGCAGCTTAGGACAGCTGAACACCGGGGAGCTGTTTTTT
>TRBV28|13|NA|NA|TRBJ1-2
CASSLGGVYGYTF
TGTGCCAGCAGTTTAGGTGGAGTGTATGGCTACACCTTC
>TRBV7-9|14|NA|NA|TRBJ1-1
CASSQGQMNTEAFF
TGTGCCAGCAGCCAGGGACAAATGAACACTGAAGCTTTCTTT
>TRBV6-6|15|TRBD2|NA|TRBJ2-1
CASSSGGGPHNEQFF
TGTGCCAGCAGTAGCGGGGGGGGGCCGCACAATGAGCAGTTCTTC